This T cell receptor beta chain stems from a study of OX40 agonist ivuxolimab in advanced cancers. For the study at large: It was ivuxolimab, an agonistic anti-OX40 (CD134) antibody, that patients were treated with. Three partial responders included one hepatocellular carcinoma patient and two cutaneous melanoma patients.

Generated by immunoSEQ multiplex PCR, the TCRdb table keeps only in-frame clones and is missing some. The sample holds 65,000 to 100,000 clones; around 94% are singletons and the top ten take 9.6%. Study observations and caveats: It was also the case that some nonresponders had low normalized T-cell clonal expansion.

Germline V gene sequence: CDR1 MNHEY, CDR2 SMNVEV (reference sequence). The V and J ends lost 5 bases and 0 bases, in that order; junction bases with no gene match: 5. The CDR3 length is 15 residues. To note about this clone: Its antigen is as yet unknown.

This sequence joins TRBV27 and TRBJ2-3; 7 nucleotides match TRBD2. This TCR was recovered from an adult with an advanced solid tumor such as melanoma, head and neck, liver or kidney cancer. Source: CD4+ or CD8+ T cells sorted from blood, taken in a trial of the OX40 agonist ivuxolimab. The CDR3 DNA sequence: TGTGCCAGCAGTGCCCTAGCGGTTAGCACAGATACGCAGTATTTT. Translating it yields CASSALAVSTDTQYF.